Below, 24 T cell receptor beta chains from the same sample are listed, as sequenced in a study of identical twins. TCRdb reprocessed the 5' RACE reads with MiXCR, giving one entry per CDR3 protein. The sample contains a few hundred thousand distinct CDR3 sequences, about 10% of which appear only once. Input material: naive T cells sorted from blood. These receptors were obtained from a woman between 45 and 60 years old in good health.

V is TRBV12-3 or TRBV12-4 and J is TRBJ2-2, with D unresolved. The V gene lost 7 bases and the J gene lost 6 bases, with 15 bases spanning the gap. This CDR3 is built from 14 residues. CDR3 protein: CASILGPGSGELFF. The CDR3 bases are TGTGCCAGCATTCTTGGGCCCGGGTCCGGGGAGCTGTTTTTT.

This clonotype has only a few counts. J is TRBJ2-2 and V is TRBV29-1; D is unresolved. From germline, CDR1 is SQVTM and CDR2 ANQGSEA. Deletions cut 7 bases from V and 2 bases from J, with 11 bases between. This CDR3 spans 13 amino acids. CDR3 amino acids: CSAGVQNTGELFF. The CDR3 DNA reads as TGCAGCGCTGGGGTGCAAAACACCGGGGAGCTGTTTTTT.

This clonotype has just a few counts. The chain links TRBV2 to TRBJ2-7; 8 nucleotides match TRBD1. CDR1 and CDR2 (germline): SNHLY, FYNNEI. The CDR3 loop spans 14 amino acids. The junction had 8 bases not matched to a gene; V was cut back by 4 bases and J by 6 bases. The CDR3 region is CASSGDRFSGEQYF. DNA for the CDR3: TGTGCCAGCAGTGGGGACAGGTTCTCTGGCGAGCAGTACTTC.

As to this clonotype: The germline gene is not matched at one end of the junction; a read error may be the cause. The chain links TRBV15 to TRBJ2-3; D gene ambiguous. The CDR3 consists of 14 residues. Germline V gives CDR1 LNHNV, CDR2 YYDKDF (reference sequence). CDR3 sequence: CDTSMVVGTDTQYF. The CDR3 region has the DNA TGTGACACCAGCATGGTTGTTGGCACAGATACGCAGTATTTT.

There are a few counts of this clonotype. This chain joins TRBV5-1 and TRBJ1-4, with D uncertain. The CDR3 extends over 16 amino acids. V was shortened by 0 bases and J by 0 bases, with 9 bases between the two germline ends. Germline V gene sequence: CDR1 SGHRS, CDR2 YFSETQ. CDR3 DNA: TGCGCCAGCAGCTTGGACCCCTCTACAACTAATGAAAAACTGTTTTTT. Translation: CASSLDPSTTNEKLFF.

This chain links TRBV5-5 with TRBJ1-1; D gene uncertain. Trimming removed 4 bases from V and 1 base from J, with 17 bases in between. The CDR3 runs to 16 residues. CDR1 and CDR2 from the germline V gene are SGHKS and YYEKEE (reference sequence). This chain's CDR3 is CASSPAGTVWNTEAFF. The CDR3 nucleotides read TGTGCCAGCAGCCCGGCCGGTACAGTTTGGAACACTGAAGCTTTCTTT.

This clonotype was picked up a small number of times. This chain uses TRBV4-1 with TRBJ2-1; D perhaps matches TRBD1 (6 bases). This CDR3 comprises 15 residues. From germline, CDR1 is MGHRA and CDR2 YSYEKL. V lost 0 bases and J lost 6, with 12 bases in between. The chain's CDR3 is CASSQDEGEFNEQFF. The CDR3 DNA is TGCGCCAGCAGCCAAGATGAGGGGGAGTTCAATGAGCAGTTCTTC.

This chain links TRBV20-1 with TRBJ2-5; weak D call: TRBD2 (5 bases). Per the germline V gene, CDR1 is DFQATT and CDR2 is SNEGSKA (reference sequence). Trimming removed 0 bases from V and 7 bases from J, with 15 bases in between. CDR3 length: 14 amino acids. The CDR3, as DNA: TGCAGTGCTAGAGATCGGACCGCCCGGGGGACCCAGTACTTC. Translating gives CSARDRTARGTQYF.

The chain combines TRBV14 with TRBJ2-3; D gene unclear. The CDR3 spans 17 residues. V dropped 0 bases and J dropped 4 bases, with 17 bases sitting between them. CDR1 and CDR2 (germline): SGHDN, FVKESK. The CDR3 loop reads CASSQDFFTLGSDTQYF. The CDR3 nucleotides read TGTGCCAGCAGCCAAGATTTTTTCACACTTGGCTCAGATACGCAGTATTTT.

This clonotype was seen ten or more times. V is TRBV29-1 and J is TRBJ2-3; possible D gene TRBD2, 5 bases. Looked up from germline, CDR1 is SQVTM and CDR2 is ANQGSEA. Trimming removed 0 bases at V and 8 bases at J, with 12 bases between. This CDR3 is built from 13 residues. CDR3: CSVEDLLRGTQYF. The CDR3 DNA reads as TGCAGCGTTGAAGATCTTCTTCGGGGTACGCAGTATTTT.

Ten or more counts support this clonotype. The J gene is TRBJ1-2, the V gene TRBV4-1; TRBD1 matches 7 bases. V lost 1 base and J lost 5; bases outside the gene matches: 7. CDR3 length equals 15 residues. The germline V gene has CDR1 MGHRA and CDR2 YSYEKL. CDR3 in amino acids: CASSQATQGEYGYTF. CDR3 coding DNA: TGCGCCAGCAGCCAAGCAACCCAGGGGGAGTATGGCTACACCTTC.

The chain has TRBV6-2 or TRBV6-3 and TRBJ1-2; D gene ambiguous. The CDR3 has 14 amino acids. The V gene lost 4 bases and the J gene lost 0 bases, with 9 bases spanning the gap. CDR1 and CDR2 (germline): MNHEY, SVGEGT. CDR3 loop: CASSSGAANYGYTF. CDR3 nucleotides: TGTGCCAGCAGTTCGGGCGCAGCTAACTATGGCTACACCTTC.

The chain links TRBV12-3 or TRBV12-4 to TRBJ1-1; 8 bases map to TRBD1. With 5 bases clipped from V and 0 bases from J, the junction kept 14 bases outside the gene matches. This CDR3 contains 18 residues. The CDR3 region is CASSQPARGLEMNTEAFF. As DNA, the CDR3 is TGTGCCAGCAGTCAACCAGCCAGGGGGCTTGAGATGAACACTGAAGCTTTCTTT.

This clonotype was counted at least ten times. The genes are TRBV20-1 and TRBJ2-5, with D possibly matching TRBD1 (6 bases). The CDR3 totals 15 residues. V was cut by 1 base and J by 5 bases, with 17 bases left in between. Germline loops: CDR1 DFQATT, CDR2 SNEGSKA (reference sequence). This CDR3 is CSARGQAELPETQYF. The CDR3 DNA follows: TGCAGTGCTAGAGGACAGGCGGAACTGCCTGAGACCCAGTACTTC.

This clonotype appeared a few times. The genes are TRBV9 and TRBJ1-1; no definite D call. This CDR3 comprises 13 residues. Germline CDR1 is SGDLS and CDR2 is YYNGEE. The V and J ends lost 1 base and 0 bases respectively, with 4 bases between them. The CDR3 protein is CASSVKMNTEAFF. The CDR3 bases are TGTGCCAGCAGCGTAAAGATGAACACTGAAGCTTTCTTT.

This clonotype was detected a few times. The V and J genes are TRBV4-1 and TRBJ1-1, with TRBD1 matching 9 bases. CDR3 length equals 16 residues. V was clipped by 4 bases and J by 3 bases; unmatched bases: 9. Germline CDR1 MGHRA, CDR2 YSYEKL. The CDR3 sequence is CASSLGQGRADTEAFF. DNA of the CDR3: TGCGCCAGCAGCCTGGGACAGGGTAGAGCAGACACTGAAGCTTTCTTT.

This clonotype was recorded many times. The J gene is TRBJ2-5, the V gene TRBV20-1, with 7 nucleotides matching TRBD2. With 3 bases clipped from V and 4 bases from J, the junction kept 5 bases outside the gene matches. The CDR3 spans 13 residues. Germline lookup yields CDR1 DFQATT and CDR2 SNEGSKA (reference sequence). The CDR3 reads CSARVAGRETQYF. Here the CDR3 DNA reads TGCAGTGCTAGGGTAGCGGGTAGAGAGACCCAGTACTTC.

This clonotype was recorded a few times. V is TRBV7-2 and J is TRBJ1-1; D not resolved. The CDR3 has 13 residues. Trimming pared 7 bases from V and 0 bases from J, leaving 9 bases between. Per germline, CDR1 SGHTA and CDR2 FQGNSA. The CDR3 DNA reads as TGTGCCAGCACCGAGACGGTGAACACTGAAGCTTTCTTT. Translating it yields CASTETVNTEAFF.

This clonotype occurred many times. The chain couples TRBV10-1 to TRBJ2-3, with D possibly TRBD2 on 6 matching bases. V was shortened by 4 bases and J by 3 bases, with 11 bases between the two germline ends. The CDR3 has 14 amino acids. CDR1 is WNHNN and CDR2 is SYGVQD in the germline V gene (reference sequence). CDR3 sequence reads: CASSGPGRTDTQYF. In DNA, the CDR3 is TGCGCCAGCAGTGGACCCGGGAGAACAGATACGCAGTATTTT.

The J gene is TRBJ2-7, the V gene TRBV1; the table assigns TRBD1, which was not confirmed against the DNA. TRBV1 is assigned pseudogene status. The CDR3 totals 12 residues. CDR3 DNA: TGCACCAGTTCCCGGCCCCCCTACGAGCAGTACGTC. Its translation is CTSSRPPYEQYV.

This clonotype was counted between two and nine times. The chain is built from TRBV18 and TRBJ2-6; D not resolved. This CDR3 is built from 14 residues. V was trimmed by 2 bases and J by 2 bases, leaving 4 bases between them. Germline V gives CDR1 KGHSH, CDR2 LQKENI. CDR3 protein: CASSPIPGANVLTF. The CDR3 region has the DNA TGTGCCAGCTCACCAATTCCTGGGGCCAACGTCCTGACTTTC.

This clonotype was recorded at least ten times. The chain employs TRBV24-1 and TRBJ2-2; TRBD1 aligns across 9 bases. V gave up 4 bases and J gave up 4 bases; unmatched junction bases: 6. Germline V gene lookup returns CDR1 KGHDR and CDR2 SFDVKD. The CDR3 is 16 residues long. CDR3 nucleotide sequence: TGTGCCACCAGTGACCCCGGGACAGGGAGCACCGGGGAGCTGTTTTTT. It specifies CATSDPGTGSTGELFF.

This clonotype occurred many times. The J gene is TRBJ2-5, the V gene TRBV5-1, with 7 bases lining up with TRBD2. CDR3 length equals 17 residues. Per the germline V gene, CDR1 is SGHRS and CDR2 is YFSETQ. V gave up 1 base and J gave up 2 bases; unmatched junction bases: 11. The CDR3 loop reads CASSLNPSGGSQETQYF. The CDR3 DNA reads TGCGCCAGCAGCTTGAATCCTAGCGGAGGCTCTCAAGAGACCCAGTACTTC.

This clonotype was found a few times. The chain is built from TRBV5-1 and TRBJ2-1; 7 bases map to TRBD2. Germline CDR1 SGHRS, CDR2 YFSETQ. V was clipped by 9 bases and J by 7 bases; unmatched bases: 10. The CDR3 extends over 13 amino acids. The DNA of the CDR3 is TGCGCCACGAGGACTAGTTCGCTTAATGAGCAGTTCTTC. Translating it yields CATRTSSLNEQFF.